The clone carrying this T cell receptor beta chain was recorded many times. Its cognate antigen is unknown. These data belong to a study of read filtering for tumor transcriptome and immune sequencing. The study, taken as a whole, reports: Compared with RNA-seq, IR-seq gave much higher clonotype depth and reliability. This fraction held mixed bone marrow immune cells after CD138-negative sorting.

The CDR3 loop spans 14 amino acids. V trimming: 6 bases; J trimming: 7 bases; junction bases outside the gene matches: 8. Germline V gives CDR1 DFQATT, CDR2 SNEGSKA (reference sequence). This library used about 360 ng RNA and molecular barcoded adaptors spanning alpha/delta and beta/gamma chains. Each CDR3 protein gets one entry after TCRdb re-called the reads with MiXCR. The sample has 60,000 to 80,000 distinct CDR3 sequences, approximately 15% seen once. V is TRBV20-1 and J is TRBJ2-1; TRBD2 aligns across 11 bases. Sequenced material: a population of CD138-negative cells sorted from bone marrow. This TCR was sampled from a donor at least 40 years old with multiple myeloma. The CDR3 DNA reads as TGCAGTGCACCACTAGCGGGAGCGGGGAATGAGCAGTTCTTC. Translated: CSAPLAGAGNEQFF.